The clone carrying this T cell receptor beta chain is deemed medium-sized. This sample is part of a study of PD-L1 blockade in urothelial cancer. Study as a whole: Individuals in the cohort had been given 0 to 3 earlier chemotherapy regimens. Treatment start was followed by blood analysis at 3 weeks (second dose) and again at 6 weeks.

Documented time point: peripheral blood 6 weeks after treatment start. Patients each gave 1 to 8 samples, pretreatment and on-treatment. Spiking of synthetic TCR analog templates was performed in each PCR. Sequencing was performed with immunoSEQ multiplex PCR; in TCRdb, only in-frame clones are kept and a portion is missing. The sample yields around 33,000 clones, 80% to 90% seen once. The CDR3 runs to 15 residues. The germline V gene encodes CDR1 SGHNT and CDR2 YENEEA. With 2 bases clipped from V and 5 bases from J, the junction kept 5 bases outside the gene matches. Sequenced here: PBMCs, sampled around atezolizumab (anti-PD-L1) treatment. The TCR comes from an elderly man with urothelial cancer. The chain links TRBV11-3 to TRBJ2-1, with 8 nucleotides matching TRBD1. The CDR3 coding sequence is TGTGCCAGCAGCTTATCAAACAGGGGGGACAATGAGCAGTTCTTC. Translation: CASSLSNRGDNEQFF. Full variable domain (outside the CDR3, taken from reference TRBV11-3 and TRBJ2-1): EAGVVQSPRYKIIEKKQPVAFWCNPISGHNTLYWYLQNLGQGPELLIRYENEEAVDDSQLPKDRFSAERLKGVDSTLKIQPAELGDSAVYLCASSLSNRGDNEQFFGPGTRLTVL.